This passage covers 14 T cell receptor beta chains from one sample sequenced in a study of T cell repertoires in cytomegalovirus infection. These receptors lack a known antigen. TCRdb reprocessed the reads via MiXCR and lists one record per CDR3 protein. In the table there are fewer than 850,000 distinct CDR3 sequences, 25% to 35% of which are singletons. Here the sequenced sample was cultured CD8+ T cells from PBMCs, taken from culture after CMV antigen stimulation. These receptors all stem from a human donor in good health (CMV status not recorded). Some clones in this sample may be carry-over from other donors' samples.

The rearrangement joins TRBV4-1 to TRBJ2-3, with a weak D call TRBD1 (7 bases). This CDR3 has 16 residues. Germline assignment: CDR1 MGHRA and CDR2 YSYEKL. V was cut by 3 bases and J by 0 bases, with 13 bases left in between. CDR3 sequence (DNA): TGCGCCAGCAGCCACCCTCCAGGGGGGAGCACAGATACGCAGTATTTT. Its protein is CASSHPPGGSTDTQYF.

The rearrangement uses TRBV28 and TRBJ2-6; TRBD2 aligns across 8 bases. Germline-derived CDR1 and CDR2 are MDHEN and SYDVKM. CDR3 size: 18 residues. Trimming cost V 6 bases and J 2 bases; bases outside gene matches: 12. CDR3 sequence reads: CASRMVRRGAPGANVLTF. In DNA form, the CDR3 reads TGTGCCAGCAGAATGGTCAGGCGGGGGGCCCCTGGGGCCAACGTCCTGACTTTC.

V gene TRBV15 combines with J gene TRBJ1-6; 11 nucleotides align to TRBD1. Germline V lookup: CDR1 LNHNV, CDR2 YYDKDF (reference sequence). The V gene end was trimmed by 1 base and the J gene end by 9 bases; junction bases not matched to a gene: 5. This CDR3 is built from 16 residues. The CDR3, as DNA: TGTGCCACCAGCAGAGCCATTGGGACAGGGGGTTCACCCCTCCACTTT. This sequence encodes CATSRAIGTGGSPLHF. The full variable domain, completed using reference TRBV15 and TRBJ1-6, is DAMVIQNPRYQVTQFGKPVTLSCSQTLNHNVMYWYQQKSSQAPKLLFHYYDKDFNNEADTPDNFQSRRPNTSFCFLDIRSPGLGDTAMYLCATSRAIGTGGSPLHFGNGTRLTVT.

In this sample, this clonotype turned up many times. This chain links TRBV7-2 with TRBJ2-1, with TRBD1 matching over 7 bases. CDR1 SGHTA and CDR2 FQGNSA come from the germline V gene. The V and J ends lost 5 bases and 0 bases, in that order; junction bases with no gene match: 7. The CDR3 runs to 16 residues. This chain's CDR3 is CASSLRPGGSYNEQFF. The DNA of the CDR3 is TGTGCCAGCAGCCTAAGACCAGGGGGCTCCTACAATGAGCAGTTCTTC.

Only one count was recorded for this clonotype. The DNA of the CDR3 is TGTGCCAGCAGTTTATCGGCTGCGGTGACTAGAAACGATGAGCAGTTCTTC. This translates into CASSLSAAVTRNDEQFF. The J gene is TRBJ2-1, the V gene TRBV27, with D perhaps TRBD2 (6 bases). V was cut by 0 bases and J by 8 bases, with 20 bases left in between. In germline, CDR1 is MNHEY, CDR2 SMNVEV (reference sequence). This CDR3 is built from 17 residues.

The chain uses TRBV28 and TRBJ2-7; 9 positions agree with TRBD1. V lost 3 bases to trimming and J lost 4 bases; unmatched junction nucleotides: 4. This CDR3 has 14 amino acids. Germline lookup yields CDR1 MDHEN and CDR2 SYDVKM. Here the CDR3 DNA reads TGTGCCAGCAGTTTTGGGACAGGGATATACGAGCAGTACGTC. It encodes CASSFGTGIYEQYV.

The chain joins TRBV12-3 or TRBV12-4 to TRBJ1-3; D unclear. V was clipped by 3 bases and J by 4 bases, with 10 bases between them. The CDR3 has 14 amino acids. The CDR3 DNA follows: TGTGCCAGCAGTTTTACCGCGGGGGGAAACACCATATATTTT. Translated: CASSFTAGGNTIYF.

The chain employs TRBV27 and TRBJ2-7, with 7 bases that match TRBD2. The germline V gene has CDR1 MNHEY and CDR2 SMNVEV (reference sequence). With 6 bases clipped from V and 0 bases from J, the junction kept 2 bases outside the gene matches. The CDR3 sequence is 13 residues long. The DNA for the CDR3 is TGTGCCAGCAGCCGGACTAGCTCCTACGAGCAGTACTTC. Translating it yields CASSRTSSYEQYF.

A few counts support this clonotype. This chain joins TRBV6-6 and TRBJ1-1; a possible D gene is TRBD1 (5 bases). The V gene lost 2 bases and the J gene lost 3 bases, with 13 bases spanning the gap. This CDR3 is built from 15 residues. Germline CDR1 MNHNY, CDR2 SVGAGI (reference sequence). In nucleotides, the CDR3 is TGTGCCAGCAGTTACGATGGGGCGACAGACACTGAAGCTTTCTTT. Amino acid sequence: CASSYDGATDTEAFF.

This clonotype was recorded many times. This sequence joins TRBV7-2 and TRBJ2-6; D is possibly TRBD1 or TRBD2 (5 bases each). Germline CDR1 reads SGHTA; CDR2 reads FQGNSA. Deletions cut 2 bases from V and 4 bases from J, with 33 bases between. The CDR3 contains 23 residues. For the CDR3, the DNA is TGTGCCAGCAGCTTACATCCGTATGACATTCAGACGTCTCGAGGGGTCGGGGCCAACGTCCTGACTTTC. This codes for CASSLHPYDIQTSRGVGANVLTF.

This clonotype was observed a few times. CDR3 sequence reads: CASIRRQANTEAFF. CDR3 in DNA: TGTGCCAGTATCCGGCGGCAGGCGAACACTGAAGCTTTCTTT. V is TRBV19 and J is TRBJ1-1; no clear D. The CDR3 spans 14 residues. The V end was cut by 7 bases, the J end by 1 base, with 13 bases between. Germline V lookup: CDR1 LNHDA, CDR2 SQIVND (reference sequence).

This clonotype appeared a few times. CDR3 in amino acids: CASDTGDGVTEAFF. CDR3 DNA sequence: TGCGCCAGCGACACAGGGGATGGTGTGACTGAAGCTTTCTTT. The chain recombines TRBV5-1 with TRBJ1-1, with TRBD1 identical over 7 bases. Germline assignment: CDR1 SGHRS and CDR2 YFSETQ. This CDR3 is built from 14 residues. J gave up 5 bases and V 7 bases, and 11 bases lay outside the gene matches.

The chain recombines TRBV7-9 with TRBJ1-1; 10 positions agree with TRBD1. Germline assignment: CDR1 SEHNR and CDR2 FQNEAQ (reference sequence). The CDR3 contains 15 residues. The V gene end was trimmed by 6 bases and the J gene end by 4 bases; junction bases not matched to a gene: 8. As DNA, the CDR3 is TGTGCCAGCAGAAACTCGACAGGGGGCTTCACTGAAGCTTTCTTT. Residues: CASRNSTGGFTEAFF.

The chain carries TRBV29-1 and TRBJ2-2; D is possibly TRBD2 (6 bases). The germline V gene has CDR1 SQVTM and CDR2 ANQGSEA. There are 13 residues in the CDR3. V was shortened by 0 bases and J by 5 bases, with 7 bases between the two germline ends. CDR3 bases: TGCAGCGTTGAAGAGGGAGGTACCGGGGAGCTGTTTTTT. Translating gives CSVEEGGTGELFF.